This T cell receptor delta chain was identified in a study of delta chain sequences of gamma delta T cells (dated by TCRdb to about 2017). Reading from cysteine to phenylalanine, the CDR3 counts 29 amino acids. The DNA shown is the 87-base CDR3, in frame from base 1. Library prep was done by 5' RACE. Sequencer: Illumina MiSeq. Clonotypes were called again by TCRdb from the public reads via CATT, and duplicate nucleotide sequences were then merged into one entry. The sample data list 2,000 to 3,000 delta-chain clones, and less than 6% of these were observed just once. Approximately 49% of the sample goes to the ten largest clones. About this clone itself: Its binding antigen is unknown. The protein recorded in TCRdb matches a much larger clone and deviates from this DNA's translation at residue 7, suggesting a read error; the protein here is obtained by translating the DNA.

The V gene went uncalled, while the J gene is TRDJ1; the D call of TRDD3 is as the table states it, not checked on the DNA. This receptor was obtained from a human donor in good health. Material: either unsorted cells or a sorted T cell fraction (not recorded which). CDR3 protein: CSVNLWVDVFHCAFLRAQYWAPRAHELIF. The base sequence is TGCTCCGTTAACCTCTGGGTGGATGTGTTTCATTGTGCCTTCCTACGGGCCCAGTACTGGGCTCCACGTGCCCATGAACTCATCTTT.